This T cell receptor beta chain was recorded in a study of early T cells in non-severe SARS-CoV-2 infection. This clonotype was counted ten times or more. TCRdb reprocessed the 5' RACE reads with MiXCR, giving one entry per CDR3 protein. The sample includes roughly 46,000 distinct CDR3 sequences, roughly 5.4% of them seen just once. V dropped 7 bases and J dropped 0 bases, with 10 bases sitting between them. Per the germline V gene, CDR1 is SGDLS and CDR2 is YYNGEE. CDR3 length equals 13 residues. The clonotype originates from an adult who was a healthcare worker with PCR-confirmed SARS-CoV-2 infection or an uninfected control (not recorded which). The V and J genes are TRBV9 and TRBJ1-1; D gene ambiguous. The sample was whole blood, taken at baseline. CDR3 sequence (DNA): TGTGCCAGCTCCACTCCGATGAACACTGAAGCTTTCTTT. Protein: CASSTPMNTEAFF.